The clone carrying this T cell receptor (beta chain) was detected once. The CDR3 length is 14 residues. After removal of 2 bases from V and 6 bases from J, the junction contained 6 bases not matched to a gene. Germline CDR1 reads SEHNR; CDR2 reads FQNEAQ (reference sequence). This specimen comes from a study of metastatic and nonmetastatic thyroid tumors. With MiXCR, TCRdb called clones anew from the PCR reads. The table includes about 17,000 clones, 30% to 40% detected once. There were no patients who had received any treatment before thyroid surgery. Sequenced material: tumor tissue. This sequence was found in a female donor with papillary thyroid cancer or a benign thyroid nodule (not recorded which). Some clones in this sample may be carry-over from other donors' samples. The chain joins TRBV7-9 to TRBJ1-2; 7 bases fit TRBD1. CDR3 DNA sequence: TGTGCCAGCAGCTTATCTGGAGGGGGCCATGGCTACACCTTC. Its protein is CASSLSGGGHGYTF.